Below are 19 T cell receptor beta chains sequenced from a single sample in a study of cytomegalovirus exposure and HLA in healthy donors. This PCR relied on a set of 60 Vbeta primers and 13 Jbeta primers. Measured with immunoSEQ multiplex PCR; TCRdb has only the in-frame clones, and not every one. The sample holds around 36,000 clones; roughly 80% are singletons and the top ten take about a tenth. Sequenced input: PBMCs. Receptor source: a woman aged 40 to 55 in good health and CMV-seronegative.

V and J are TRBV9 and TRBJ1-5; D remains ambiguous. The CDR3 contains 14 residues. Germline CDR1 SGDLS, CDR2 YYNGEE. The V end lost 0 bases, the J end lost 0 bases, and 4 bases lay between the germline ends. CDR3 nucleotides: TGTGCCAGCAGCGTAGCAGATAGCAATCAGCCCCAGCATTTT. Translation: CASSVADSNQPQHF.

The CDR3 is CASSQDSTSSYNEQFF. CDR3 nucleotide sequence: TGCGCCAGCAGCCAAGATTCAACTAGCTCCTACAATGAGCAGTTCTTC. The chain recombines TRBV4-1 with TRBJ2-1; D is possibly TRBD2 (5 bases). Germline CDR1 and CDR2: MGHRA and YSYEKL. The CDR3 sequence is 16 residues long. The germline V and J ends were trimmed by 0 bases and 0 bases, with 9 bases remaining between them.

This chain joins TRBV6-5 and TRBJ1-2, with a weak D call TRBD1 (6 bases). V was shortened by 6 bases and J by 4 bases, with 15 bases between the two germline ends. This CDR3 contains 14 residues. CDR1 is MNHEY, CDR2 SVGAGI, per germline. The CDR3: CASRPTGTTYGYTF. CDR3 DNA: TGTGCCAGCAGACCAACTGGGACAACCTATGGCTACACCTTC.

The chain combines TRBV5-1 with TRBJ2-1; tentatively, D is TRBD1 (6 bases). V was clipped by 1 base and J by 2 bases, with 13 bases between them. The CDR3 contains 16 residues. Germline CDR1 is SGHRS and CDR2 is YFSETQ. The CDR3 DNA follows: TGCGCCAGCAGCTTGAACCCCCAGGGGACCTACAATGAGCAGTTCTTC. This gives the protein CASSLNPQGTYNEQFF.

This clone has a single count. The chain has TRBV2 and TRBJ2-2, with 8 bases that match TRBD1. Per germline, CDR1 SNHLY and CDR2 FYNNEI. Trimming took 7 bases from V and 5 from J; bases not matched to a gene: 3. The CDR3 has 13 residues. CDR3 nucleotides: TGTGCCAGCAATGGGGACAGGACCGGGGAGCTGTTTTTT. Protein: CASNGDRTGELFF.

This clone was seen a few times. The genes are TRBV2 and TRBJ2-5; 12 nucleotides agree with TRBD1. Germline assignment: CDR1 SNHLY and CDR2 FYNNEI. The J segment lost 7 bases and the V segment lost 5 bases, leaving 8 bases of the junction unmatched. This CDR3 has 15 residues. CDR3 bases: TGTGCCAGCAGTCCGGGACAGGGGGCTGGAGGGACCCAGTACTTC. Encoded protein: CASSPGQGAGGTQYF.

This chain uses TRBV6-5 with TRBJ1-5; D not certain. With 5 bases removed from V and 9 bases from J, the gap between germline ends came to 11 bases. The CDR3 sequence is 12 residues long. Germline assignment: CDR1 MNHEY and CDR2 SVGAGI. For the CDR3, the DNA is TGTGCCAGCAGTCCTCCGGCGGGGCCCCAGCATTTT. Its protein is CASSPPAGPQHF.

The chain has TRBV6-1 and TRBJ1-5, with 7 bases lining up with TRBD1. This CDR3 region has 15 residues. J gave up 2 bases and V 7 bases, and 8 bases lay outside the gene matches. Germline V gives CDR1 MNHNS, CDR2 SASEGT. In DNA, the CDR3 is TGTGCCAGCACCTTAACCACAGGGGGCAATCAGCCCCAGCATTTT. Translated, it gives CASTLTTGGNQPQHF.

The genes are TRBV28 and TRBJ2-1, with D unresolved. The CDR3 is 15 residues long. CDR1 MDHEN and CDR2 SYDVKM come from the germline V gene. V lost 5 bases, J lost 4 bases, and 15 bases lay in between. CDR3 sequence reads: CASSPYGQTYNEQFF. The CDR3 DNA reads as TGTGCCAGCAGTCCCTATGGGCAGACATACAATGAGCAGTTCTTC.

V is TRBV11-2 and J is TRBJ2-2, with D possibly being TRBD1 (5 bases). Germline V gives CDR1 SGHAT, CDR2 FQNNGV. CDR3 length: 13 amino acids. Between the trimmed V and J ends, which lost 2 bases and 7 bases, there was a span of 8 bases. CDR3 in DNA: TGTGCCAGCAGCTTACAGGGAAACGGGGAGCTGTTTTTT. Translation gives CASSLQGNGELFF.

The V gene is TRBV19, the J gene TRBJ2-3; TRBD2 matches at 8 bases. This CDR3 comprises 17 residues. V dropped 5 bases and J dropped 0; count of bases not matched to a gene: 10. CDR1 and CDR2 (germline): LNHDA, SQIVND (reference sequence). The CDR3 DNA reads TGTGCCAGTAGTTTCGCCCAGCGGGGGCCTAGCACAGATACGCAGTATTTT. Protein product: CASSFAQRGPSTDTQYF.

The genes are TRBV7-9 and TRBJ1-6; D gene ambiguous. The germline gives CDR1 SEHNR, CDR2 FQNEAQ (reference sequence). V was cut by 2 bases and J by 7 bases, with 9 bases left in between. There are 14 residues in the CDR3. The CDR3 reads CASSLPRRNSPLHF. The CDR3 nucleotides read TGTGCCAGCAGCTTACCCCGGCGGAATTCACCCCTCCACTTT.

The chain couples TRBV6-5 to TRBJ1-3; the D gene is possibly TRBD1 (5 bases). The CDR3 is made up of 15 amino acids. CDR1 MNHEY and CDR2 SVGAGI come from the germline V gene. Between the trimmed V and J ends, which lost 0 bases and 4 bases, there was a span of 10 bases. Here the CDR3 reads CASSYSEGSGNTIYF. CDR3 bases: TGTGCCAGCAGTTACTCGGAGGGGTCCGGAAACACCATATATTTT.

CDR3 protein: CASSVGSKMNTEAFF. In DNA, the CDR3 is TGTGCCAGCAGCGTAGGTAGCAAGATGAACACTGAAGCTTTCTTT. This sequence joins TRBV9 and TRBJ1-1, with unresolved D. V dropped 0 bases and J dropped 0 bases, with 9 bases sitting between them. The CDR3 covers 15 residues. CDR1 and CDR2 (germline): SGDLS, YYNGEE.

This chain connects TRBV6-1 to TRBJ1-6, with 8 bases identical to TRBD1. The germline V gene encodes CDR1 MNHNS and CDR2 SASEGT. V shed 1 base, J shed 18 bases, and the junction held 8 bases outside the gene matches. The CDR3 length is 13 residues. The CDR3 nucleotides read TGTGCCAGCAGTGAAGGGGGACAGGCCTCCTACCACTTT. Translated, it gives CASSEGGQASYHF.

The chain is built from TRBV6-5 and TRBJ2-1, with TRBD1 matching over 8 bases. CDR3 length: 15 amino acids. V trimming: 6 bases; J trimming: 4 bases; junction bases outside the gene matches: 8. Germline V gene sequence: CDR1 MNHEY, CDR2 SVGAGI. The CDR3 bases are TGTGCCAGCAGAAAGGACAGGGTGGCTTACAATGAGCAGTTCTTC. Protein: CASRKDRVAYNEQFF.

As regards this clone: The sample contains more than one DNA sequence encoding this CDR3. The CDR3 loop is CASRSDIHTEAFF. The CDR3, as DNA: TGCGCCAGCAGATCGGACATCCACACTGAAGCTTTCTTT. This chain connects TRBV5-1 to TRBJ1-1, with D possibly TRBD1 on 5 matching bases. The germline V gene has CDR1 SGHRS and CDR2 YFSETQ. The CDR3 is 13 residues long. The V and J ends lost 5 bases and 3 bases respectively, with 11 bases between them.

Comment on this clone: Mismatch with germline at one junction end may stem from a read error. Other DNA sequences in the same sample also yield this CDR3. The chain employs TRBV7-9 and TRBJ1-2; TRBD1 might be the D (6 bases). CDR3 length equals 14 residues. CDR1 is SEHNR and CDR2 is FQNEAQ in the germline V gene (reference sequence). CDR3 protein: CASSAWTAEYGYTF. The CDR3 nucleotides read TGTGCCAGCAGCGCTTGGACAGCTGAATATGGCTACACCTTT.

This clone was recorded once. This chain uses TRBV11-1 with TRBJ2-2; 7 bases agree with TRBD1. V lost 5 bases, J lost 6 bases, and 3 bases stayed unmatched. CDR1 SGHAT and CDR2 FQDESV come from the germline V gene (reference sequence). This CDR3 comprises 13 residues. CDR3 sequence: CASSDRVPGELFF. The CDR3 DNA is TGTGCCAGCAGCGACAGGGTCCCCGGGGAGCTGTTTTTT. Complete variable domain (other parts from reference TRBV11-1 and TRBJ2-2): EAEVAQSPRYKITEKSQAVAFWCDPISGHATLYWYRQILGQGPELLVQFQDESVVDDSQLPKDRFSAERLKGVDSTLKIQPAELGDSAMYLCASSDRVPGELFFGEGSRLTVL.